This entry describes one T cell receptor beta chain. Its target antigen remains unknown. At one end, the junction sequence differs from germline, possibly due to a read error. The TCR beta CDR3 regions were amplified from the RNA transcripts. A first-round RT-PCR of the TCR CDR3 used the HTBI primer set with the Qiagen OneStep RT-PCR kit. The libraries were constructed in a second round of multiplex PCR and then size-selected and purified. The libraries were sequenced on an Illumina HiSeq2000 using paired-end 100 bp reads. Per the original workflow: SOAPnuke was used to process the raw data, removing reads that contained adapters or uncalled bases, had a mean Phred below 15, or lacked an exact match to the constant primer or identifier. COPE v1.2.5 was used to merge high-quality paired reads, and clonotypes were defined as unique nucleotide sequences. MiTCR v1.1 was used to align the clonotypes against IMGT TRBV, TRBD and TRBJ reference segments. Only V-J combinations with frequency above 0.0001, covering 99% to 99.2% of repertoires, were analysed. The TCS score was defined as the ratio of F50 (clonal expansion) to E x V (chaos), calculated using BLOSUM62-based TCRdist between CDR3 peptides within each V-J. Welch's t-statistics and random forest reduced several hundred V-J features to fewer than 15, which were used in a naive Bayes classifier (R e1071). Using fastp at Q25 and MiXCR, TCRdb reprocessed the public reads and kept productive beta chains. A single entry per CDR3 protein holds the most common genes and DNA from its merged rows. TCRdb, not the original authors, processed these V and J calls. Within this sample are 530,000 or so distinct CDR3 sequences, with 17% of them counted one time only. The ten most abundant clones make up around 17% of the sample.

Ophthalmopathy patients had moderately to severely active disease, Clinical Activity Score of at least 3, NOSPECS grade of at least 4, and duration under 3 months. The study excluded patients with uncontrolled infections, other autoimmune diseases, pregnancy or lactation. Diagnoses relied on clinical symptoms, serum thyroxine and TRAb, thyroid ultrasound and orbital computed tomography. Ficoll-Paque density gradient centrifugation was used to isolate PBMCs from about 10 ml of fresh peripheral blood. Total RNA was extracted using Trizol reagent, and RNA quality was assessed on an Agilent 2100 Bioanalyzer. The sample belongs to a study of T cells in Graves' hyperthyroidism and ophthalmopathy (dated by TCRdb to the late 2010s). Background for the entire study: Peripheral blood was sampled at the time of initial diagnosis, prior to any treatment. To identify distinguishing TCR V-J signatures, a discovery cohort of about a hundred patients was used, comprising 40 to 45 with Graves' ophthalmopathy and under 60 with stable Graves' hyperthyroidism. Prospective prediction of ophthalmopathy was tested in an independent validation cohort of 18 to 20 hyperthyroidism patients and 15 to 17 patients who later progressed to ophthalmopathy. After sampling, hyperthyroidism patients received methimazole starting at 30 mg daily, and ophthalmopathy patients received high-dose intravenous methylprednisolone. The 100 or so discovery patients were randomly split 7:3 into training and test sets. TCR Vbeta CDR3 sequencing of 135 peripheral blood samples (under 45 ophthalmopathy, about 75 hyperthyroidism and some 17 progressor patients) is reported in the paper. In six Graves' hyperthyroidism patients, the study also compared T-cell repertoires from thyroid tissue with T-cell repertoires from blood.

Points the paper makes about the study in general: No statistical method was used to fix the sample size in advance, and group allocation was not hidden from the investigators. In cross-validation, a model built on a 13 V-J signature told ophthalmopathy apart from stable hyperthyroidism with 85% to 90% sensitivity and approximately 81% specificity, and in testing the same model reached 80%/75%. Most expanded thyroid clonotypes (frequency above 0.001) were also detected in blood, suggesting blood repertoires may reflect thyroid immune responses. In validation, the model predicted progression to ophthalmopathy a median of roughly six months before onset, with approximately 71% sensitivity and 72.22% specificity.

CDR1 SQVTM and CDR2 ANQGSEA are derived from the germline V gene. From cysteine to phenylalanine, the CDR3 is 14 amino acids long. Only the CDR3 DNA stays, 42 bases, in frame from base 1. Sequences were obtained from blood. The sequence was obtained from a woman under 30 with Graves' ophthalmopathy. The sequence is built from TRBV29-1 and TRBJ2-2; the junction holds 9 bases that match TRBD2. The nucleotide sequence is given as TGCAGCGTTGTACTAGCGGGCATCACCAGGGAGCTGTTTTTT. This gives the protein CSVVLAGITRELFF.